The 14 T cell receptor beta chains given below trace back to one sample, sequenced in a study of T cells in Graves' hyperthyroidism and ophthalmopathy. TCR beta CDR3 region amplification was performed from RNA transcripts. The primer set for the first-round RT-PCR of the TCR CDR3 was HTBI. One entry per CDR3 protein, called by TCRdb with MiXCR from the multiplex PCR reads. The data hold about 840,000 distinct CDR3 sequences, with 35% to 45% observed a single time. The sample was blood. The origin of the receptors is a man younger than 30 with Graves' hyperthyroidism.

Points on this clonotype: At one end the junction does not follow the germline gene, possibly because of a read error. V usage is TRBV5-1 and J usage is TRBJ2-7, with D maybe TRBD1 (6 bases). This CDR3 region has 16 residues. The germline V gene encodes CDR1 SGHRS and CDR2 YFSETQ. The CDR3 spells CASSQLTGFPGGEQYF. In DNA, the CDR3 is TGTGCCAGCAGCCAACTTACAGGGTTCCCGGGTGGCGAGCAGTACTTC. The whole variable domain, remainder taken from reference TRBV5-1 and TRBJ2-7, is KAGVTQTPRYLIKTRGQQVTLSCSPISGHRSVSWYQQTPGQGLQFLFEYFSETQRNKGNFPGRFSGRQFSNSRSEMNVSTLELGDSALYLCASSQLTGFPGGEQYFGPGTRLTVT.

This clonotype was detected ten times or more. The rearrangement links TRBV19 to TRBJ1-5, with D maybe TRBD1 (6 bases). Trimming removed 7 bases from V and 6 bases from J, with 22 bases in between. The CDR3 extends over 16 amino acids. CDR1 is LNHDA and CDR2 is SQIVND in the germline V gene (reference sequence). The CDR3 here is CASTTGSRGQRQPQHF. CDR3 nucleotides: TGTGCCAGTACTACAGGGTCCCGGGGCCAACGTCAGCCCCAGCATTTT.

This clonotype was counted between two and nine times. This chain connects TRBV3-1 to TRBJ2-5; 7 positions match TRBD1. The CDR3 extends over 13 amino acids. Germline CDR1 LGHDT, CDR2 YNNKEL (reference sequence). V shed 6 bases and J 5 bases; nucleotides not matched to a gene: 6. The CDR3 DNA sequence: TGTGCCAGCAGGTACGGGACAGCGGAGACCCAGTACTTC. This encodes CASRYGTAETQYF.

Only one count was recorded for this clonotype. The chain combines TRBV6-2 or TRBV6-3 with TRBJ1-5; D is possibly TRBD1 (5 bases). Germline CDR1 reads MNHEY; CDR2 reads SVGEGT. This CDR3 region has 15 residues. V gave up 2 bases and J gave up 3 bases, with 11 bases separating them. DNA of the CDR3: TGTGCCAGCAGTTACGGCGGGGCGTTCAATCAGCCCCAGCATTTT. Translated, it gives CASSYGGAFNQPQHF.

V gene TRBV7-2 combines with J gene TRBJ2-7; the D gene could be TRBD1 or TRBD2 (6 bases each). The V gene lost 5 bases and the J gene lost 4 bases, with 15 bases spanning the gap. This CDR3 comprises 14 residues. Germline V gene lookup returns CDR1 SGHTA and CDR2 FQGNSA. The CDR3 nucleotides are TGTGCCAGCAGCCCCCCGGGGGCCGGTTACGAGCAGTACTTC. Translating gives CASSPPGAGYEQYF.

There are a few counts of this clonotype. V usage is TRBV12-3 or TRBV12-4 and J usage is TRBJ2-5; 8 bases are a match to TRBD2. The junction had 5 bases not matched to a gene; V was cut back by 5 bases and J by 3 bases. The CDR3 length is 14 residues. CDR3 protein: CASSNTGLEETQYF. CDR3 nucleotide sequence: TGTGCCAGCAGTAATACGGGACTAGAAGAGACCCAGTACTTC.

This clonotype has only one observation. The chain combines TRBV12-3 or TRBV12-4 with TRBJ2-2; a possible D gene is TRBD2 (5 bases). V was shortened by 7 bases and J by 4 bases, with 13 bases between the two germline ends. This CDR3 comprises 14 residues. CDR3: CASTLDLSTGELFF. CDR3 in DNA: TGTGCCAGCACCCTGGACTTATCCACCGGGGAGCTGTTTTTT.

This clonotype was found many times. The chain has TRBV9 and TRBJ1-1, with no clear D. The CDR3 runs 14 residues. The V end lost 4 bases, the J end lost 1 base, and 11 bases lay between the germline ends. The germline gives CDR1 SGDLS, CDR2 YYNGEE. The CDR3 is CASSPSPANTEAFF. The CDR3 DNA is TGTGCCAGCAGCCCCTCGCCGGCGAACACTGAAGCTTTCTTT.

This clonotype was observed at least ten times. V and J are TRBV2 and TRBJ1-1, with D unclear. The CDR3 runs to 12 residues. V lost 11 bases and J 4 bases, leaving 14 bases between the germline ends. CDR1 and CDR2 from the germline V gene are SNHLY and FYNNEI. The CDR3 loop reads CAFLAGGTEAFF. The CDR3, as DNA: TGTGCCTTCCTAGCGGGAGGCACTGAAGCTTTCTTT.

In its sample, this clonotype was seen many times. The CDR3 bases are TGCAGTGCTAGAGTTAACAGTGGCGGCTACACCTTC. Translating it yields CSARVNSGGYTF. This sequence joins TRBV20-1 and TRBJ1-2, with D unresolved. CDR1 and CDR2 from the germline V gene are DFQATT and SNEGSKA (reference sequence). V was shortened by 1 base and J by 8 bases, with 11 bases between the two germline ends. The CDR3 runs to 12 residues.

The genes are TRBV7-2 and TRBJ2-7; D remains unclear. In germline, CDR1 is SGHTA, CDR2 FQGNSA. Trimming took 5 bases from V and 3 from J, leaving 8 bases between them. CDR3 length equals 12 residues. CDR3 residues: CASSEERYEQYF. In nucleotides, the CDR3 is TGTGCCAGCAGCGAGGAGCGCTACGAGCAGTACTTC.

This chain joins TRBV29-1 and TRBJ1-4, with 8 bases matching TRBD1. The ends lost 3 bases at V and 16 bases at J; junction bases unmatched: 10. In germline, CDR1 is SQVTM, CDR2 ANQGSEA. CDR3 length: 12 residues. The CDR3 region is CSVEAQDRERFF. CDR3 sequence (DNA): TGCAGCGTTGAGGCCCAGGACAGGGAACGGTTTTTT.

In its sample, this clonotype was seen a few times. This chain connects TRBV20-1 to TRBJ2-7; TRBD2 aligns across 10 bases. Germline lookup yields CDR1 DFQATT and CDR2 SNEGSKA (reference sequence). The J segment lost 3 bases and the V segment lost 0 bases, leaving 11 bases of the junction unmatched. This CDR3 contains 17 residues. The CDR3 loop reads CSARDRGGLAENYEQYF. DNA of the CDR3: TGCAGTGCTAGAGATCGCGGAGGACTAGCGGAAAACTACGAGCAGTACTTC.

Ten or more counts support this clonotype. This rearrangement joins TRBV25-1 to TRBJ2-2; D remains ambiguous. Germline CDR1 MGHDK, CDR2 SYGVNS. The CDR3 has 14 amino acids. Trimming cost V 3 bases and J 1 base, with 6 bases left between them. The CDR3 DNA is TGTGCCAGCAGTGACAGGCGGAACACCGGGGAGCTGTTTTTT. It encodes CASSDRRNTGELFF. The whole variable domain, remainder taken from reference TRBV25-1 and TRBJ2-2, is EADIYQTPRYLVIGTGKKITLECSQTMGHDKMYWYQQDPGMELHLIHYSYGVNSTEKGDLSSESTVSRIRTEHFPLTLESARPSHTSQYLCASSDRRNTGELFFGEGSRLTVL.